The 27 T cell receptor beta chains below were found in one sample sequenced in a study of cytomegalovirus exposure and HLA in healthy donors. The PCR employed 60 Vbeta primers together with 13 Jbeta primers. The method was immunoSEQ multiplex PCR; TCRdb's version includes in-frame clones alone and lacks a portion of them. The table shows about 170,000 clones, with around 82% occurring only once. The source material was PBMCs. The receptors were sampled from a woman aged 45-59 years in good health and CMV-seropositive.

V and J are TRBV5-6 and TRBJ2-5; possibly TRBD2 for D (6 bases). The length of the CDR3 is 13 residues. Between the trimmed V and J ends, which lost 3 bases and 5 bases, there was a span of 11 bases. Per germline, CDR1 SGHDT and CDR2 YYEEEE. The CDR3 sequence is CASSWGVGETQYF. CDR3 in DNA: TGTGCCAGCAGCTGGGGGGTAGGTGAGACCCAGTACTTC.

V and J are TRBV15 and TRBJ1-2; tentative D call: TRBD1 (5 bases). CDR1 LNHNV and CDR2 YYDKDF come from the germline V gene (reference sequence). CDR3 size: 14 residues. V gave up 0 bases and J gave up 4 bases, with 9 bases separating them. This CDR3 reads CATSRDRGTYGYTF. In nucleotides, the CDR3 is TGTGCCACCAGCAGAGATCGGGGGACCTATGGCTACACCTTC.

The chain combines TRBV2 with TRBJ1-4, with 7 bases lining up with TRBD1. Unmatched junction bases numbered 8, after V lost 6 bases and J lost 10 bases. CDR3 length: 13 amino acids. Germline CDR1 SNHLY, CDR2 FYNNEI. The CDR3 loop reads CASRTSGGVKLFF. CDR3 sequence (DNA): TGTGCCAGCAGAACATCAGGGGGAGTAAAACTGTTTTTT. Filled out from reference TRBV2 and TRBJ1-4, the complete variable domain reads EPEVTQTPSHQVTQMGQEVILRCVPISNHLYFYWYRQILGQKVEFLVSFYNNEISEKSEIFDDQFSVERPDGSNFTLKIRSTKLEDSAMYFCASRTSGGVKLFFGSGTQLSVL.

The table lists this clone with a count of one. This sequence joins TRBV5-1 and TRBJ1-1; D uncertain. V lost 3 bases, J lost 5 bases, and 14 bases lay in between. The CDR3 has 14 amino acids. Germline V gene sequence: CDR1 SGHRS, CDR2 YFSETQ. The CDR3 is CASSYSGTQTEAFF. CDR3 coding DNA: TGCGCCAGCAGCTATTCCGGCACACAGACTGAAGCTTTCTTT.

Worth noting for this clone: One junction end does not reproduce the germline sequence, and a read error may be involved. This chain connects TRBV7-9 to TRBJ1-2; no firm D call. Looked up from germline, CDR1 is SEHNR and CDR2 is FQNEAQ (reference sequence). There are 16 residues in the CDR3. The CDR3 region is CSSSLKRELGDYGYTF. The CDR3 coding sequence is TGTTCCAGCAGCTTAAAAAGGGAGTTGGGCGACTATGGCTACACCTTC.

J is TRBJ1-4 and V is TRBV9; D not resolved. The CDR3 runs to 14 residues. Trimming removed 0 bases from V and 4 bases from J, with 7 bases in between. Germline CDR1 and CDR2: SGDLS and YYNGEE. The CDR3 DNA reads TGTGCCAGCAGCGTAGGGCAGTTTAATGAAAAACTGTTTTTT. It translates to CASSVGQFNEKLFF. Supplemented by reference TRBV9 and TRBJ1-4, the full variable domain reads DSGVTQTPKHLITATGQRVTLRCSPRSGDLSVYWYQQSLDQGLQFLIQYYNGEERAKGNILERFSAQQFPDLHSELNLSSLELGDSALYFCASSVGQFNEKLFFGSGTQLSVL.

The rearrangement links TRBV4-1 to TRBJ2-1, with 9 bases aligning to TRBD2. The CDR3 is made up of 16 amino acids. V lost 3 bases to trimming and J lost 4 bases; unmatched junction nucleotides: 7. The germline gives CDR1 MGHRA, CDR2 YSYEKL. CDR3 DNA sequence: TGCGCCAGCAGCCACTCCCCTAGCGGGGATTACAATGAGCAGTTCTTC. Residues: CASSHSPSGDYNEQFF.

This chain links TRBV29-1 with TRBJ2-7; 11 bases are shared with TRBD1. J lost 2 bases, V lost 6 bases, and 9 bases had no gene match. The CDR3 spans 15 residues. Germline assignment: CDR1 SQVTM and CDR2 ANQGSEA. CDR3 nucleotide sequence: TGCAGCGTGACCTCCACGGGACAGGGGGCCTACGAGCAGTACTTC. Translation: CSVTSTGQGAYEQYF.

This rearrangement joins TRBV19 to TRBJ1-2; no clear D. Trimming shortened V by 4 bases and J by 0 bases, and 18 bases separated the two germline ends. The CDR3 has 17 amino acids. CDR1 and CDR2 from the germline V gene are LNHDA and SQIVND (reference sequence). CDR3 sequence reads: CASSKPSGIQANYGYTF. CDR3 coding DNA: TGTGCCAGTAGTAAACCCTCCGGGATCCAAGCTAACTATGGCTACACCTTC.

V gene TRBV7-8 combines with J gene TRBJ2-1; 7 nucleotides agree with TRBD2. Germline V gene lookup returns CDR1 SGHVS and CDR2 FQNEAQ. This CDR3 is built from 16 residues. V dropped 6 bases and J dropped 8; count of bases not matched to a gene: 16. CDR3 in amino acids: CASSAEGRAGSDEQFF. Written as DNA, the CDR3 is TGTGCCAGCAGTGCAGAGGGTCGAGCGGGGAGCGATGAGCAGTTCTTC.

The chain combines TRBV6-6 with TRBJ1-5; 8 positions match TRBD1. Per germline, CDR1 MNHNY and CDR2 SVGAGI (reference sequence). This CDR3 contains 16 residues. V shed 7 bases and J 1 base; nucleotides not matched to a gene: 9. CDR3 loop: CASILGGQVSNQPQHF. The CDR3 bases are TGTGCCAGCATTCTGGGGGGACAGGTCAGCAATCAGCCCCAGCATTTT.

The DNA of the CDR3 is TGTGCCAGCAGTTCACCCCTAACAGGGTGGACTGAAGCTTTCTTT. It translates to CASSSPLTGWTEAFF. This chain joins TRBV27 and TRBJ1-1, with a weak D call TRBD1 (6 bases). The CDR3 runs to 15 residues. The germline gives CDR1 MNHEY, CDR2 SMNVEV (reference sequence). Deletions cut 4 bases from V and 5 bases from J, with 17 bases between.

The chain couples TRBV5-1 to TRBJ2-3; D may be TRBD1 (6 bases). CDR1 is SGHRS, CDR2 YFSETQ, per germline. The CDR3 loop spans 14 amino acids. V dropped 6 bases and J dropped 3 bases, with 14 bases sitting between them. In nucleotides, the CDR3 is TGCGCCAGCAACTCGCAGGGGAGAACAGATACGCAGTATTTT. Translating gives CASNSQGRTDTQYF. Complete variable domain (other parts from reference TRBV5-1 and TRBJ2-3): KAGVTQTPRYLIKTRGQQVTLSCSPISGHRSVSWYQQTPGQGLQFLFEYFSETQRNKGNFPGRFSGRQFSNSRSEMNVSTLELGDSALYLCASNSQGRTDTQYFGPGTRLTVL.

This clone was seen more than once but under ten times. The CDR3 protein is CASSGQSSSYNEQFF. CDR3 in DNA: TGTGCCAGCTCGGGACAATCAAGCTCCTACAATGAGCAGTTCTTC. The rearrangement joins TRBV18 to TRBJ2-1, with TRBD1 as a possible D gene (6 bases). V lost 6 bases, J lost 0 bases, and 12 bases lay in between. Germline CDR1 is KGHSH and CDR2 is LQKENI. The CDR3 extends over 15 amino acids.

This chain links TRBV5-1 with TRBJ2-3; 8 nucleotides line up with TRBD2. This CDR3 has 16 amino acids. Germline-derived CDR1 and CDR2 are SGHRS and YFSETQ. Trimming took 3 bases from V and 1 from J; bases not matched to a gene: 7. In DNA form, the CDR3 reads TGCGCCAGCAGCTCCTTCTTTAGCGGGGGCACAGATACGCAGTATTTT. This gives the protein CASSSFFSGGTDTQYF.

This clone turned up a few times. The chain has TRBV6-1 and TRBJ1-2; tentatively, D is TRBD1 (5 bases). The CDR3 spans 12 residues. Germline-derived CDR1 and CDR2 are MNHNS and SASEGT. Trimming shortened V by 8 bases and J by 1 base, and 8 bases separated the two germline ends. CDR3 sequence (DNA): TGTGCCAGCCCTGACAGTAACTATGGCTACACCTTC. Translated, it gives CASPDSNYGYTF.

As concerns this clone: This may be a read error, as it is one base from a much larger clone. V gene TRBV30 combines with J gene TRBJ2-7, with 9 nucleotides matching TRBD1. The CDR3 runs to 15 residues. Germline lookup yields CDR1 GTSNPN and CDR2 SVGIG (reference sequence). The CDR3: CAWSVDSGTGYEQHF. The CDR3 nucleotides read TGTGCCTGGAGTGTCGATTCCGGGACAGGGTACGAGCAGCACTTC.

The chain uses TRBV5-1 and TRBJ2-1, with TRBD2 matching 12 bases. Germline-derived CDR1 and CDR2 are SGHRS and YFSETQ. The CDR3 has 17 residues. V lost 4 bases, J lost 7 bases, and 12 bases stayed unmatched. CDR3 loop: CASSLAGTSGLWNEQFF. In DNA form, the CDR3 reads TGCGCCAGCAGCCTTGCCGGGACTAGCGGGTTGTGGAATGAGCAGTTCTTC.

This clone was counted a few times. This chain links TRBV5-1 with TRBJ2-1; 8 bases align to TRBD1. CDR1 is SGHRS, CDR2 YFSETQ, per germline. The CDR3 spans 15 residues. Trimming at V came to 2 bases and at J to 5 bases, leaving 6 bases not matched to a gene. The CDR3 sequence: CASSFGQGRNNEQFF. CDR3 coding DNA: TGCGCCAGCAGCTTCGGACAGGGTCGAAACAATGAGCAGTTCTTC.

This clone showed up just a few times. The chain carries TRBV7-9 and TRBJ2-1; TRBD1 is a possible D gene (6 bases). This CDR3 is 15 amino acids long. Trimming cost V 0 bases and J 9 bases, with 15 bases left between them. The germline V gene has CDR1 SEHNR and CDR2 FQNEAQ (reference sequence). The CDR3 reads CASSLAGATRAEQFF. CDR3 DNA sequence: TGTGCCAGCAGCTTAGCGGGGGCCACCCGGGCTGAGCAGTTCTTC.

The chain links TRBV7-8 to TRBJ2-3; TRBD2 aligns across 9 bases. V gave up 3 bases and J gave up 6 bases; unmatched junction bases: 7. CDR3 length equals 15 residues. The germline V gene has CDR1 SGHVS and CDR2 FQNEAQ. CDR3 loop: CASSFGGGGADTQYF. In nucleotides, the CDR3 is TGTGCCAGCAGCTTCGGCGGCGGGGGGGCCGATACGCAGTATTTT.

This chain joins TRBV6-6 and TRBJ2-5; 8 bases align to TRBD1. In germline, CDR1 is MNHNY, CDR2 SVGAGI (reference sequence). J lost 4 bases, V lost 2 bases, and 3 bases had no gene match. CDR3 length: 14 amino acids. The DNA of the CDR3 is TGTGCCAGCAGTTACCCGGGACAGGTAGAGACCCAGTACTTC. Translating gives CASSYPGQVETQYF.

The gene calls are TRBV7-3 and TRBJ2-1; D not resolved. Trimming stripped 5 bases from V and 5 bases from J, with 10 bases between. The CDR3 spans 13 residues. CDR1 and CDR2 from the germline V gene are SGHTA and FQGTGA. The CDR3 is CASSLARNNEQFF. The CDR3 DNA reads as TGTGCCAGCAGCCTCGCCAGGAACAATGAGCAGTTCTTC. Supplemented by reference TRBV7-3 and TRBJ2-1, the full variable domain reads GAGVSQTPSNKVTEKGKYVELRCDPISGHTALYWYRQSLGQGPEFLIYFQGTGAADDSGLPNDRFFAVRPEGSVSTLKIQRTERGDSAVYLCASSLARNNEQFFGPGTRLTVL.

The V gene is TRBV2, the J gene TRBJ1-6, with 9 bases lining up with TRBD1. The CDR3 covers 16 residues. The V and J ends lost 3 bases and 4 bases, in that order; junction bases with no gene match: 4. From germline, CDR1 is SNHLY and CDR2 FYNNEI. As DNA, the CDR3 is TGTGCCAGCAGTGACCTGGACAGGGGATATAATTCACCCCTCCACTTT. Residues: CASSDLDRGYNSPLHF.

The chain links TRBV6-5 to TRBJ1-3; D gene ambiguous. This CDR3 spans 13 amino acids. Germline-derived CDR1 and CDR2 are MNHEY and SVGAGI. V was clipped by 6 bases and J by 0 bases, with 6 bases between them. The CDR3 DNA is TGTGCCAGCAGGACAACCTCTGGAAACACCATATATTTT. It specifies CASRTTSGNTIYF.

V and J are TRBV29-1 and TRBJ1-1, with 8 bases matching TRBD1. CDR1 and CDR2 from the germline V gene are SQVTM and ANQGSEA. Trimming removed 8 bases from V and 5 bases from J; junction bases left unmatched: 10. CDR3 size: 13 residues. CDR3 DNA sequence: TGCAGCTCACTGACAGGGGTAGGGACTGAAGCTTTCTTT. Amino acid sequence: CSSLTGVGTEAFF.

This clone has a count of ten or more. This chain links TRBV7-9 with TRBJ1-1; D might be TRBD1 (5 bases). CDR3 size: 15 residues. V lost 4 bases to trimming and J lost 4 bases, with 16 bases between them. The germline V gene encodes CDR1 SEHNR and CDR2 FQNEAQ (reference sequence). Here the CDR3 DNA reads TGTGCCAGCAGCTCGGTAATTGCGGGGACCACTGAAGCTTTCTTT. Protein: CASSSVIAGTTEAFF. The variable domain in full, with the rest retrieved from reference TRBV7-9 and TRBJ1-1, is DTGVSQNPRHKITKRGQNVTFRCDPISEHNRLYWYRQTLGQGPEFLTYFQNEAQLEKSRLLSDRFSAERPKGSFSTLEIQRTEQGDSAMYLCASSSVIAGTTEAFFGQGTRLTVV.